This T cell receptor beta chain derives from a study of cytomegalovirus exposure and HLA in healthy donors (dated by TCRdb to about 2017). For context, the study as a whole: According to a later analysis, one platform produced both the 120 validation repertoires and the approximately 670 repertoires of the first cohort. The study was designed to test whether signatures of past pathogen exposure could be identified by cataloging public T cell receptors. In addition to the first cohort of 650 to 750 subjects, a separate validation cohort of 120 different subjects was used. High-throughput TCR immunosequencing, statistical association of individual TCRs with disease status, and machine learning were combined to predict cytomegalovirus infection status.

Libraries were prepared through the immunoSEQ multiplex PCR assay. The study's processing was this. A statistical classification framework was built for diagnosing cytomegalovirus status from the catalog of TCR beta chain sequences. Not all clones reach the TCRdb copy of this immuneACCESS table, which keeps in-frame sequences only. Checked studies attribute under half of the gap to unresolved V genes and leave the rest unexplained. V, J and clone size reflect that table, while D and trimming were determined from the DNA. Here the sample has some 98,000 clones; roughly 87% occur a single time. The ten largest clones represent approximately 5.8% of the sample. Separate from the approximately 670-subject first cohort, the validation cohort of about 110 subjects was the group to which the donors belonged. A note on this clone: Its target antigen remains unknown. No qualities accompany the bases; no much larger clone lies one base away.

CDR1 and CDR2 were assigned from the germline V gene as MNHEY and SVGAGI. From cysteine to phenylalanine, the CDR3 is 15 amino acids long. Only the CDR3 DNA is retained, 45 bases long and in frame from the first base. V is clipped by 2 bases and J by 2 bases, and the sequence between their germline boundaries is 10 bases long. On the study overall, not on this receptor specifically: In vitro tests confirmed that a few of the cytomegalovirus-associated TCR beta chains recognize cytomegalovirus antigens. All 120 or so repertoires were used to score co-occurrence in the validation cohort in a later analysis, because that analysis had no HLA typing for the cohort. In the study, approximately 160 TCR beta chains were listed as associated with cytomegalovirus. According to the authors, the approach could potentially be generalized to other disease states and immunological phenotypes. While some public TCRs were present in many individuals, most TCR sequences turned up only very rarely across donors. The classifier was reported to diagnose cytomegalovirus status with high specificity and sensitivity in both the original and validation cohorts. Subsequent analysis determined that TCRs grouped into clusters in the first cohort also showed a tendency toward co-occurrence across the roughly 130 validation repertoires, and approximately 94% of cluster scores exceeded 0.

The sample was PBMCs. Recombination linked TRBV6-5 to TRBJ2-1; tentative D gene TRBD2, with 6 bases matching. This receptor was taken from a man aged 18 to 30 in good health and CMV-seropositive. The encoded CDR3 is CASSYGTSTYNEQFF. DNA sequence: TGTGCCAGCAGTTACGGCACTAGCACCTACAATGAGCAGTTCTTC.